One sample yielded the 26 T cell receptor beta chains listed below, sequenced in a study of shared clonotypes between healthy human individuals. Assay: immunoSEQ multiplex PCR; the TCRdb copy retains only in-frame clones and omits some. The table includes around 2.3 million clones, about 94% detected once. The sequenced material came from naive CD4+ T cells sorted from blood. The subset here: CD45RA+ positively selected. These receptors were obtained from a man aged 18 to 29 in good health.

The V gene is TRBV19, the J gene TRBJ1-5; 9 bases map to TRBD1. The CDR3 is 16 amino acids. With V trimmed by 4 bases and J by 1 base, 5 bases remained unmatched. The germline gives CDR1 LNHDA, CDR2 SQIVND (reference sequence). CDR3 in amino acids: CASSTPDRGSNQPQHF. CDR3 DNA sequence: TGTGCCAGTAGTACACCGGACAGGGGAAGCAATCAGCCCCAGCATTTT.

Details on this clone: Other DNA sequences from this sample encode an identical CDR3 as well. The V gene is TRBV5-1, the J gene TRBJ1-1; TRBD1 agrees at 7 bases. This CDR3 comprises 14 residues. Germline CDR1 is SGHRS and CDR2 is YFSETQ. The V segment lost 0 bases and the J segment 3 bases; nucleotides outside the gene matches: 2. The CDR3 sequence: CASSLGQGHTEAFF. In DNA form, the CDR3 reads TGCGCCAGCAGCTTGGGACAGGGACACACTGAAGCTTTCTTT.

The CDR3 bases are TGTGCCATCGAAGAGCGGGCCAACTATGGCTACACCTTC. Translating it yields CAIEERANYGYTF. This chain joins TRBV10-3 and TRBJ1-2; D remains unclear. The germline V gene has CDR1 ENHRY and CDR2 SYGVKD. The CDR3 has 13 residues. V gave up 8 bases and J gave up 2 bases, with 12 bases separating them.

The CDR3 loop reads CSAGRKPEAFF. The DNA for the CDR3 is TGCAGTGCCGGGAGGAAACCCGAAGCTTTCTTT. This rearrangement joins TRBV20-1 to TRBJ1-1; no clear D. Trimming shortened V by 6 bases and J by 8 bases, and 13 bases separated the two germline ends. The germline gives CDR1 DFQATT, CDR2 SNEGSKA (reference sequence). This CDR3 has 11 residues.

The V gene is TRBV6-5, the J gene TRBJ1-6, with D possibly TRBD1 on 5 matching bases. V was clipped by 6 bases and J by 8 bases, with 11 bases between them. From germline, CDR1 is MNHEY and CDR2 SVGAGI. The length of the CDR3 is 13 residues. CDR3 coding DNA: TGTGCCAGCAGCCCGGGGGGGGATTCACCCCTCCACTTT. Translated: CASSPGGDSPLHF.

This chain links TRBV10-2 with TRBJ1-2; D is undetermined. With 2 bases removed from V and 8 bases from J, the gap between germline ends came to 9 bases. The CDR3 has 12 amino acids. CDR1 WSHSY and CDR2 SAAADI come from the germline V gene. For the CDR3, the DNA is TGCGCCAGCAGTGAGGTAGAGGGAGGCTACACCTTC. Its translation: CASSEVEGGYTF.

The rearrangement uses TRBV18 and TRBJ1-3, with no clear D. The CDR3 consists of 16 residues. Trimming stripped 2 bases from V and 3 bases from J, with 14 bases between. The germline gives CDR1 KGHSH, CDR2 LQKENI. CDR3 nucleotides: TGTGCCAGCTCACCAAAGGAGGGAGGCGGTGGAAACACCATATATTTT. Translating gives CASSPKEGGGGNTIYF. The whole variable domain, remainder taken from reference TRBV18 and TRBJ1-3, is NAGVMQNPRHLVRRRGQEARLRCSPMKGHSHVYWYRQLPEEGLKFMVYLQKENIIDESGMPKERFSAEFPKEGPSILRIQQVVRGDSAAYFCASSPKEGGGGNTIYFGEGSWLTVV.

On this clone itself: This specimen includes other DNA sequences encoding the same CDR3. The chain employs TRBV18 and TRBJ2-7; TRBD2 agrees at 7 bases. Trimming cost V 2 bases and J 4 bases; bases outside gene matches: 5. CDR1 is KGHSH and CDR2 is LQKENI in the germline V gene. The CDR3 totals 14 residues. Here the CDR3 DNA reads TGTGCCAGCTCACCAGGGAGGGTTTCGTACGAGCAGTACTTC. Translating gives CASSPGRVSYEQYF. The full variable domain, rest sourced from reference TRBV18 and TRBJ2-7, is NAGVMQNPRHLVRRRGQEARLRCSPMKGHSHVYWYRQLPEEGLKFMVYLQKENIIDESGMPKERFSAEFPKEGPSILRIQQVVRGDSAAYFCASSPGRVSYEQYFGPGTRLTVT.

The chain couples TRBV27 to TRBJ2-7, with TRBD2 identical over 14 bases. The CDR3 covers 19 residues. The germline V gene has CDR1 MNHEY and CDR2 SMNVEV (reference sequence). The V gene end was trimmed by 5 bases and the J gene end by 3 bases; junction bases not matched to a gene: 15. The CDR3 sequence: CASSKNPPGLAGAYYEQYF. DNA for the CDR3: TGTGCCAGCAGTAAAAATCCCCCGGGACTAGCGGGGGCCTACTACGAGCAGTACTTC.

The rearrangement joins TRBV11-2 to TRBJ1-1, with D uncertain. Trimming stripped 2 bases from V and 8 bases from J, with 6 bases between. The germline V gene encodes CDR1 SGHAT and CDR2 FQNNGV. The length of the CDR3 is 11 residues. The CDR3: CASSLRAEAFF. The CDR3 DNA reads TGTGCCAGCAGCTTAAGAGCGGAAGCTTTCTTT. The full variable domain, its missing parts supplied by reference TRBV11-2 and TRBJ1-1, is EAGVAQSPRYKIIEKRQSVAFWCNPISGHATLYWYQQILGQGPKLLIQFQNNGVVDDSQLPKDRFSAERLKGVDSTLKIQPAKLEDSAVYLCASSLRAEAFFGQGTRLTVV.

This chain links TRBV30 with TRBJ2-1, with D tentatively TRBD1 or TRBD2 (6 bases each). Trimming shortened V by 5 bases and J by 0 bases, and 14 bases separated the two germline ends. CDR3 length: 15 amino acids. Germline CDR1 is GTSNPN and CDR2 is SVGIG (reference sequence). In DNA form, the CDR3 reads TGTGCCTGGGGAGGAGGGGGGAGCTCCTACAATGAGCAGTTCTTC. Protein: CAWGGGGSSYNEQFF.

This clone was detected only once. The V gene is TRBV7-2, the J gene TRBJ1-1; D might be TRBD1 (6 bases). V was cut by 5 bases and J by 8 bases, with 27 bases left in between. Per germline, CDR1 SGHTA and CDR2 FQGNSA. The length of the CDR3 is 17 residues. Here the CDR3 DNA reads TGTGCCAGCAGCCGGGGGGGGCTCGGTCCGGTAGCGTTAGAAGCTTTCTTT. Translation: CASSRGGLGPVALEAFF.

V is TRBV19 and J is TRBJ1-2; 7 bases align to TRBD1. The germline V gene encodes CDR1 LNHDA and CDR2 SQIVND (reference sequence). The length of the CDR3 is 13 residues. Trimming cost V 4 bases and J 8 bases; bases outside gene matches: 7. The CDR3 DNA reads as TGTGCCAGTAGTACGTACGGGACAGAGGGCTACACCTTC. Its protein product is CASSTYGTEGYTF.

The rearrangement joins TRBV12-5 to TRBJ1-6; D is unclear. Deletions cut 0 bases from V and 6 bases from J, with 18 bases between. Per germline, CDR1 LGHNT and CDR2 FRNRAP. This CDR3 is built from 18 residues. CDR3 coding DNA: TGTGCTAGTGGTTTGGTACATAACCCCAGTGGGTTTAATTCACCCCTCCACTTT. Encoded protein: CASGLVHNPSGFNSPLHF.

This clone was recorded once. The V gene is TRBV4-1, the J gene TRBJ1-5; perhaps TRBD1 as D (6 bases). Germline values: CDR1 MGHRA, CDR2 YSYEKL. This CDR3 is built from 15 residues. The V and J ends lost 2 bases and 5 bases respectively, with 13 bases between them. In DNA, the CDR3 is TGCGCCAGCAGCCAACTCCTACAGGGAGATCAGCCCCAGCATTTT. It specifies CASSQLLQGDQPQHF.

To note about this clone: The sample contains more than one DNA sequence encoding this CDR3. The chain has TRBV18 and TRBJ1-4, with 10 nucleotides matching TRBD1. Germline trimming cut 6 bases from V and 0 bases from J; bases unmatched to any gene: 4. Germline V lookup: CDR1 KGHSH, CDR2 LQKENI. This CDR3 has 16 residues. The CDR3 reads CASSPGQGTTNEKLFF. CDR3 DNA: TGTGCCAGCTCTCCGGGACAGGGGACAACTAATGAAAAACTGTTTTTT.

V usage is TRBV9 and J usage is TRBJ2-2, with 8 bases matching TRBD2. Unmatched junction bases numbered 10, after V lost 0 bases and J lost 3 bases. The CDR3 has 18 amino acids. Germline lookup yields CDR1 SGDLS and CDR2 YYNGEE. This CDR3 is CASSVGEGAGAYTGELFF. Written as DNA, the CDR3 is TGTGCCAGCAGCGTAGGTGAGGGAGCGGGAGCATACACCGGGGAGCTGTTTTTT.

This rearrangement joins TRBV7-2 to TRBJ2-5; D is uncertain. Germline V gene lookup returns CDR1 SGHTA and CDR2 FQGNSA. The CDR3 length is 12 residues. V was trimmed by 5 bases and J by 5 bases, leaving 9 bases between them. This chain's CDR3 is CASSPARETQYF. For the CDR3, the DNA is TGTGCCAGCAGCCCAGCCAGGGAGACCCAGTACTTC.

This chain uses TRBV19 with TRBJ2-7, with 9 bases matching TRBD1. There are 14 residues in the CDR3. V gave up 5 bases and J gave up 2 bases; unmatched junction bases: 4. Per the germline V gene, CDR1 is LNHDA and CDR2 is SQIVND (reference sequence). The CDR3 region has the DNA TGTGCCAGTAGTCCCTGGACAGGGGCCTACGAGCAGTACTTC. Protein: CASSPWTGAYEQYF.

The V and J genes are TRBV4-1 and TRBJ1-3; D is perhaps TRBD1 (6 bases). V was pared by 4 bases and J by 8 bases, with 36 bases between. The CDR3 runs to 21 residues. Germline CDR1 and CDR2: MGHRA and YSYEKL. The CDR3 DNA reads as TGCGCCAGCAGCCCCTATCTTAACACAGGGTTCCCCCCTCAATGGCGGCACACCATATATTTT. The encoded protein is CASSPYLNTGFPPQWRHTIYF.

CDR3 DNA: TGTGCCAGCAGCTTGGGAGGCGGGAAGACCACAGATACGCAGTATTTT. Its protein is CASSLGGGKTTDTQYF. The genes are TRBV5-4 and TRBJ2-3, with TRBD2 as a possible D gene (6 bases). With 0 bases removed from V and 2 bases from J, the gap between germline ends came to 13 bases. The CDR3 consists of 16 residues. Looked up from germline, CDR1 is SGHNT and CDR2 is YYREEE (reference sequence).

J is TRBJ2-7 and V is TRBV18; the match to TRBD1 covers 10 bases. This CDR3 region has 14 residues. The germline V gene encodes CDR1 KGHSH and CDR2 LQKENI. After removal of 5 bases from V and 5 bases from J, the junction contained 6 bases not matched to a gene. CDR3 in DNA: TGTGCCAGCTCAGGCGGACAGGGGGTCAACGAGCAGTACTTC. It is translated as CASSGGQGVNEQYF.

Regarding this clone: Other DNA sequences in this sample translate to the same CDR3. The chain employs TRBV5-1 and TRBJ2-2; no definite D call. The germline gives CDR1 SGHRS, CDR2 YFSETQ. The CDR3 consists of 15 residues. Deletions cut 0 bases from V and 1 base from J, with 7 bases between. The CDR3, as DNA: TGCGCCAGCAGCTTGGCCACAGTGAACACCGGGGAGCTGTTTTTT. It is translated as CASSLATVNTGELFF. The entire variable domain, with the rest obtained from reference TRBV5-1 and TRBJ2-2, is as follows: KAGVTQTPRYLIKTRGQQVTLSCSPISGHRSVSWYQQTPGQGLQFLFEYFSETQRNKGNFPGRFSGRQFSNSRSEMNVSTLELGDSALYLCASSLATVNTGELFFGEGSRLTVL.

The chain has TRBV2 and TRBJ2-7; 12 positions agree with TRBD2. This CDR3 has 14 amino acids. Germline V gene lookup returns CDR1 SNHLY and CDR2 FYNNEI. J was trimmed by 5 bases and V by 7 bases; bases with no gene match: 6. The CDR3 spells CASMWTSGDNEQYF. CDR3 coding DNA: TGTGCCAGCATGTGGACTAGCGGGGATAACGAGCAGTACTTC.

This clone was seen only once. The CDR3 bases are TGTGCCAGCGGGGAGGAGACTTCGACAGTTTTGTACGAGCAGTACTTC. Encoded protein: CASGEETSTVLYEQYF. The chain links TRBV27 to TRBJ2-7; tentatively, D is TRBD2 (6 bases). The V gene lost 8 bases and the J gene lost 4 bases, with 24 bases spanning the gap. This CDR3 contains 16 residues. Germline V lookup: CDR1 MNHEY, CDR2 SMNVEV (reference sequence).

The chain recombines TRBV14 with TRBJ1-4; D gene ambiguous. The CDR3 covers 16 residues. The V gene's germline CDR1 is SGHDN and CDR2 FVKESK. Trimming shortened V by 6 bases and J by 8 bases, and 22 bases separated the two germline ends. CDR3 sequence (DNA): TGTGCCAGCAGTCTCATTACGGACGGGCCGGGAGAAAAACTGTTTTTT. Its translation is CASSLITDGPGEKLFF. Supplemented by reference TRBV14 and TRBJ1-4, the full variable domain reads EAGVTQFPSHSVIEKGQTVTLRCDPISGHDNLYWYRRVMGKEIKFLLHFVKESKQDESGMPNNRFLAERTGGTYSTLKVQPAELEDSGVYFCASSLITDGPGEKLFFGSGTQLSVL.